This T cell receptor (beta chain) is drawn from a study of shared clonotypes between healthy human individuals. The CDR3 is made up of 13 amino acids. Germline V lookup: CDR1 ENHRY, CDR2 SYGVKD. The trim removed 0 bases at V and 8 bases at J, leaving 2 bases unmatched. Naivety among CD8 cells was defined by CD45RO negativity and positive CCR7 selection, thereby excluding terminally differentiated effector memory CD45RA+ cells. Profiling relied on immunoSEQ multiplex PCR, and the TCRdb table lists in-frame clones only, not all of them. The sample lists approximately 2,000,000 clones, about 94% occurring once.

This TCR came from a man aged 18 to 29 in good health. Some clones in this sample may be carry-over from other donors' samples. The chain joins TRBV10-3 to TRBJ1-2, with 8 bases aligning to TRBD1. Sequencing input: naive CD8+ T cells from PBMCs. As DNA, the CDR3 is TGTGCCATCAGTGAGTCGACAGGGGAGGGCTACACCTTC. Its translation: CAISESTGEGYTF.